This is a list of T cell receptor beta chains from one sample in a study of Ad26.COV2.S vaccination and SARS-CoV-2 variants. Some clones are missing from TCRdb's copy, which holds only in-frame ones; the method was immunoSEQ multiplex PCR. In the table there are 250,000 to 300,000 clones, roughly 86% of which are singletons. Sequenced here: peripheral blood, sampled in a trial of Ad26.COV2.S vaccine versus placebo. These receptors were collected from a person aged 18-60 years who received the Ad26.COV2.S COVID-19 vaccine or a placebo. CDR3s include the opening cysteine and the closing phenylalanine or tryptophan. The D gene is left open where the match is weak. Clone size is given for some rows only: seen once, a few or many times, or a class if the clone is expanded.

CDR3 protein,CDR3 DNA,J gene,clone size,D gene,V gene
CASRRTGEYGYTF,TGCGCCAGCAGACGGACAGGGGAATATGGCTACACCTTC,TRBJ1-2,NA,TRBD1,TRBV4-1
CASSWAAASGNTIYF,TGTGCCAGCAGCTGGGCCGCAGCCTCTGGAAACACCATATATTTT,TRBJ1-3,NA,NA,TRBV5-8
CASSAHGETQYF,TGTGCCAGCAGTGCGCACGGAGAGACCCAGTACTTC,TRBJ2-5,NA,NA,TRBV7-9
CASSQRGQDTQYF,TGTGCCAGCAGCCAGCGGGGACAAGATACGCAGTATTTT,TRBJ2-3,NA,NA,TRBV7-2
CAISESNKPDTGELFF,TGTGCCATCAGTGAGTCGAATAAACCTGACACCGGGGAGCTGTTTTTT,TRBJ2-2,few,NA,TRBV10-3
CASSAQGAANEKLFF,TGTGCCAGCAGTGCTCAGGGGGCAGCTAATGAAAAACTGTTTTTT,TRBJ1-4,NA,TRBD1,TRBV7-8
CASSLSSRRAARNYGYTF,TGTGCCAGCAGCCTCTCGTCTCGGCGGGCGGCCCGTAACTATGGCTACACCTTC,TRBJ1-2,NA,NA,TRBV13
CAISKDRGEYEQYF,TGTGCCATCAGTAAGGACAGGGGTGAATACGAGCAGTACTTC,TRBJ2-7,NA,TRBD1,TRBV10-3
CASSQDQDYEQYF,TGTGCCAGCAGCCAGGACCAAGACTACGAGCAGTACTTC,TRBJ2-7,few,NA,TRBV7-9
CASSLGQVKYF,TGTGCCAGCAGCTTAGGACAGGTCAAGTACTTC,TRBJ2-4,NA,NA,TRBV7-2
CASSQDPQGNSGGYTF,TGTGCCAGCAGCCAAGACCCACAGGGGAATAGTGGTGGCTACACCTTC,TRBJ1-2,NA,TRBD1,TRBV3-1/TRBV3-2
CASSIRVGNQPQHF,TGTGCCAGTAGTATCCGGGTAGGAAATCAGCCCCAGCATTTT,TRBJ1-5,NA,NA,TRBV19
CASSFRTGNTEAFF,TGTGCCAGCAGCTTTCGGACAGGGAACACTGAAGCTTTCTTT,TRBJ1-1,NA,TRBD1,TRBV7-9
CSAGQGAGYGYTF,TGCAGCGCCGGCCAGGGGGCCGGCTATGGCTACACCTTC,TRBJ1-2,NA,TRBD1,TRBV29-1
CASSTLRREEDTQYF,TGCGCCAGCAGCACCCTCCGGCGGGAGGAAGATACGCAGTATTTT,TRBJ2-3,NA,TRBD2,TRBV5-1
CASSTGHSEQFF,TGTGCCAGCAGTACAGGGCACAGTGAGCAGTTCTTC,TRBJ2-1,NA,NA,TRBV6-5
CAIGRPGQNNEQFF,TGTGCCATAGGACGTCCGGGACAGAACAATGAGCAGTTCTTC,TRBJ2-1,NA,TRBD1,TRBV10-3
CASSVDGTLDEAFF,TGTGCCAGCAGCGTAGACGGGACATTGGATGAAGCTTTCTTT,TRBJ1-1,many,NA,TRBV9